One sample yielded the 2 T cell receptor beta chains listed below, sequenced in a study of radiation and T cells in renal cell carcinoma. Noted treatment: treatment-naive control, cytoreductive nephrectomy. Libraries were prepared by immunoSEQ multiplex PCR; TCRdb keeps only in-frame clonotypes and omits some of them. Among about 14,000 clones listed, approximately 53% were seen once. Sequenced here: tumor tissue, sampled from a patient whose treatment was nephrectomy without radiotherapy. The receptors were gathered from a man aged 45-65 years with renal cell carcinoma.

In this sample, this clone turned up many times. The genes are TRBV13 and TRBJ2-1, with D possibly being TRBD2 (6 bases). Germline V gene lookup returns CDR1 PRHDT and CDR2 FYEKMQ (reference sequence). This CDR3 has 15 residues. The V gene lost 2 bases and the J gene lost 7 bases, with 15 bases spanning the gap. CDR3 in amino acids: CASSLLAGSKNEQFF. DNA of the CDR3: TGTGCCAGCAGCTTACTCGCCGGGAGTAAAAATGAGCAGTTCTTC. Complete variable domain (other parts from reference TRBV13 and TRBJ2-1): AAGVIQSPRHLIKEKRETATLKCYPIPRHDTVYWYQQGPGQDPQFLISFYEKMQSDKGSIPDRFSAQQFSDYHSELNMSSLELGDSALYFCASSLLAGSKNEQFFGPGTRLTVL.

In nucleotides, the CDR3 is TGTGCCAGCAGCTTTTTGTCGCAGGGCAGTAATACGCAGTATTTT. Its protein product is CASSFLSQGSNTQYF. The V gene is TRBV7-9, the J gene TRBJ2-3; weak D call: TRBD1 (5 bases). The CDR3 consists of 15 residues. The germline CDR1 and CDR2 sequences are SEHNR and FQNEAQ (reference sequence). V was clipped by 3 bases and J by 7 bases, with 17 bases between them.